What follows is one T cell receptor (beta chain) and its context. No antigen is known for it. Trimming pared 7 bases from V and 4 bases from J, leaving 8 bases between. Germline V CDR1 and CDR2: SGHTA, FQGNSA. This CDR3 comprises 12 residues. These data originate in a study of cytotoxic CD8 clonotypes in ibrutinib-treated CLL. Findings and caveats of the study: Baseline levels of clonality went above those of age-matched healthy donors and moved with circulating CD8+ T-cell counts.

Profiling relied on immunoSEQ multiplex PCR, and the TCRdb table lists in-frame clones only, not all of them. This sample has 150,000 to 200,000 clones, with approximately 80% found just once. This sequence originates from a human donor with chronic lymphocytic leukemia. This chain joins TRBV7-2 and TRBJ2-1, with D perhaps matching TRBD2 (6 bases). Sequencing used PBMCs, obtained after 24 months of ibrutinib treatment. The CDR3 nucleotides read TGTGCCAGCACGCTAGCGTACAATGAGCAGTTCTTC. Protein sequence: CASTLAYNEQFF.